Listed here is a single T cell receptor beta chain. Antigen specificity is unknown. The sample originates from a study of type 1 regulatory T cells. V lost 2 bases to trimming and J lost 0 bases, with 8 bases between them. This CDR3 has 14 residues. Germline CDR1 and CDR2: DFQATT and SNEGSKA (reference sequence). TCRdb fed the reads into MiXCR, producing one record per CDR3 protein. The sample has some 60,000 distinct CDR3 sequences, approximately 67% seen once. Source material: cultured non-Tr1 T cells, either the whole culture or a sorted T cell fraction (not recorded which). The chain is built from TRBV20-1 and TRBJ1-5; D is unresolved. This sequence originates from a human donor in good health. CDR3 nucleotides: TGCAGTGCTAGACAGCCATATAGCAATCAGCCCCAGCATTTT. Translated, it gives CSARQPYSNQPQHF.